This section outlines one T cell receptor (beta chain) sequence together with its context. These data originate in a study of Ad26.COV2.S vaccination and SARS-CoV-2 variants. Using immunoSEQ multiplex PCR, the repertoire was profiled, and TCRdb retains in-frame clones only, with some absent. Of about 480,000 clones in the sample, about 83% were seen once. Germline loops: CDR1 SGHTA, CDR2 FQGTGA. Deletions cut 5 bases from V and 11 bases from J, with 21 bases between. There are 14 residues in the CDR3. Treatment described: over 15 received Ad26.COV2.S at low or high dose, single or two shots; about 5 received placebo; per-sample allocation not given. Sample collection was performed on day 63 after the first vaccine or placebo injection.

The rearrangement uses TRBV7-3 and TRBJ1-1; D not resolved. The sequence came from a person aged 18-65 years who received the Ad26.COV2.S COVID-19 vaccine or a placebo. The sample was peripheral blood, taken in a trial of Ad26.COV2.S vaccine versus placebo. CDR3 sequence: CASSPSGGNSRAFF. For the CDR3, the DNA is TGTGCCAGCAGCCCCTCGGGAGGGAACAGTAGGGCTTTCTTT.